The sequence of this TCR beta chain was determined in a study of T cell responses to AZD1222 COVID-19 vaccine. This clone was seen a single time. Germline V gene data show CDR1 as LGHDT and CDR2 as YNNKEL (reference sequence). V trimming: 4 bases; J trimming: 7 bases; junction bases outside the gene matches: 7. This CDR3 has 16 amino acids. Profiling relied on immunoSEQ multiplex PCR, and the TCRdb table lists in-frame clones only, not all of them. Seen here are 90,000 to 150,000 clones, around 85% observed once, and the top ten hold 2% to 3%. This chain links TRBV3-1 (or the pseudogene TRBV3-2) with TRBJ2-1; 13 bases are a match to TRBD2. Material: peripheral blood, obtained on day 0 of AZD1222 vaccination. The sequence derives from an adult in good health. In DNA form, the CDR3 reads TGTGCCAGCAGCCCCCAACTAGCGGGAGGGCAAAATGAGCAGTTCTTC. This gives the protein CASSPQLAGGQNEQFF.